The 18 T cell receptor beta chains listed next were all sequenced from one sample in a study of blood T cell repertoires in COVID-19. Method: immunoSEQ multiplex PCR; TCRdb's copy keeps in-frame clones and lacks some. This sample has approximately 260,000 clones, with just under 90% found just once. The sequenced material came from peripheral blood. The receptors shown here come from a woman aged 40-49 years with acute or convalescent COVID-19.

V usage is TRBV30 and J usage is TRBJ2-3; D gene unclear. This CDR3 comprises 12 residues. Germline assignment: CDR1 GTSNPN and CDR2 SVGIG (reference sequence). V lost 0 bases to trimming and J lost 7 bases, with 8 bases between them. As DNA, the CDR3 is TGTGCCTGGAGTGTAGGCAGGTATACGCAGTATTTT. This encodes CAWSVGRYTQYF.

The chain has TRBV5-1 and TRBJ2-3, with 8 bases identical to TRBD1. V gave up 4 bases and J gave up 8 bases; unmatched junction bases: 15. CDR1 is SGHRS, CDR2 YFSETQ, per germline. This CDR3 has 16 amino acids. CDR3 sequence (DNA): TGCGCCAGCAGCCTACAGGCCGGGACAGGCGAAACTACGCAGTATTTT. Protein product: CASSLQAGTGETTQYF.

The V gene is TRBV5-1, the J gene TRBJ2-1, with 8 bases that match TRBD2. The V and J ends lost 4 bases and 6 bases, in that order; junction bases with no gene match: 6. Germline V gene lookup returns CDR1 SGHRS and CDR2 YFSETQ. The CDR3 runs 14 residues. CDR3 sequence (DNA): TGCGCCAGCAGCGTGGCCGGGGGGGGCAATGAGCAGTTCTTC. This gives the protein CASSVAGGGNEQFF.

The chain's CDR3 is CASREKGEQPQHF. In nucleotides, the CDR3 is TGTGCCAGTAGGGAAAAGGGAGAACAGCCCCAGCATTTT. This chain joins TRBV19 and TRBJ1-5; D gene ambiguous. Trimming stripped 6 bases from V and 7 bases from J, with 13 bases between. Germline CDR1 reads LNHDA; CDR2 reads SQIVND (reference sequence). This CDR3 spans 13 amino acids.

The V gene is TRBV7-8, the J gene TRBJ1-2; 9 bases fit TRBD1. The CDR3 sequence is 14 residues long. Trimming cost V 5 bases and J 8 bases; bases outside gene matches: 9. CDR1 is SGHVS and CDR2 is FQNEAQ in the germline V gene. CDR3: CASSPENRGLGYTF. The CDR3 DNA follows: TGTGCCAGCAGCCCAGAGAACAGGGGGCTCGGCTACACCTTC.

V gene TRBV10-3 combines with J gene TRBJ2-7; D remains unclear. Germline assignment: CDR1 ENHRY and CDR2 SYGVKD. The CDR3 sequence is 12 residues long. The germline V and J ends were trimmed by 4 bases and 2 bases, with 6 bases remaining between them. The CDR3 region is CAISGTAYEQYV. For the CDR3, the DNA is TGTGCCATCAGTGGAACAGCCTACGAGCAGTACGTC.

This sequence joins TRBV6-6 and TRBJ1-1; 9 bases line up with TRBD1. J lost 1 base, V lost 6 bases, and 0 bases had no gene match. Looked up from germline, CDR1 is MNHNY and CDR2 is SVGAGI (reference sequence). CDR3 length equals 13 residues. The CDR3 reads CASRDRGNTEAFF. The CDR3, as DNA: TGTGCCAGCAGGGACAGGGGGAACACTGAAGCTTTCTTT.

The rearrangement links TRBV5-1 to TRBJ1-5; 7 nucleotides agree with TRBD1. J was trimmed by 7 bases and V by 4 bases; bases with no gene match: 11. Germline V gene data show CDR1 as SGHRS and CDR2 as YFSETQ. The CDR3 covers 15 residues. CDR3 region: CASSQEGTDFQPQHF. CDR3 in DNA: TGCGCCAGCAGCCAAGAAGGGACAGACTTCCAGCCCCAGCATTTT. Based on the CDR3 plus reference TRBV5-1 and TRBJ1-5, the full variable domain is KAGVTQTPRYLIKTRGQQVTLSCSPISGHRSVSWYQQTPGQGLQFLFEYFSETQRNKGNFPGRFSGRQFSNSRSEMNVSTLELGDSALYLCASSQEGTDFQPQHFGDGTRLSIL.

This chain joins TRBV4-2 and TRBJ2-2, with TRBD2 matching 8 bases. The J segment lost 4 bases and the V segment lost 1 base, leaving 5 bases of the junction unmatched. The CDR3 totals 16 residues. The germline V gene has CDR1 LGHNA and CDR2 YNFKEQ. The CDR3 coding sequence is TGTGCCAGCAGCCAAGTTCTCGCGGGGGGCACCGGGGAGCTGTTTTTT. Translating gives CASSQVLAGGTGELFF.

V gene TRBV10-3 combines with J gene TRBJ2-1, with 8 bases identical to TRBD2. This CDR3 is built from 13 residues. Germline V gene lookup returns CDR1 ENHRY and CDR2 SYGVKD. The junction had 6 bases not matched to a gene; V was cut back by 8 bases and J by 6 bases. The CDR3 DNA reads TGTGCCATCTTGGCTAGCGGGTCCAATGAGCAGTTCTTC. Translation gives CAILASGSNEQFF.

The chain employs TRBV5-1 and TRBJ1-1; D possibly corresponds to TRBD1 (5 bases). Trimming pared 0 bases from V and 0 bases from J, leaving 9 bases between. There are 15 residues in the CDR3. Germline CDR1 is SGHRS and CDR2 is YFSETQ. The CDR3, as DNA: TGCGCCAGCAGCTTGGATGGACATCTGAACACTGAAGCTTTCTTT. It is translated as CASSLDGHLNTEAFF.

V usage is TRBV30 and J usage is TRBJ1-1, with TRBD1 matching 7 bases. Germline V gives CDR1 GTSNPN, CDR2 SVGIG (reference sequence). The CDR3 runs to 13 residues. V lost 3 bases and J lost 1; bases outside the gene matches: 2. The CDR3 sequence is CAWRTGQNTEAFF. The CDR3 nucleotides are TGTGCCTGGAGGACAGGGCAGAACACTGAAGCTTTCTTT.

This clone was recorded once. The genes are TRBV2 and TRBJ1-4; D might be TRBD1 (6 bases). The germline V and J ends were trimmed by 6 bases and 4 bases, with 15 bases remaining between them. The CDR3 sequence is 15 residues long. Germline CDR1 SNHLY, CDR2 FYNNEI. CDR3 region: CASSLFGQLNEKLFF. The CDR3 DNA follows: TGTGCCAGCAGCCTTTTTGGACAGCTTAATGAAAAACTGTTTTTT.

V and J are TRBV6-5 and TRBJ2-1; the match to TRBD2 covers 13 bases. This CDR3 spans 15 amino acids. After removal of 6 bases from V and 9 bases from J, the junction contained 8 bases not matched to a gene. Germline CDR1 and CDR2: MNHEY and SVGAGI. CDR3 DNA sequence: TGTGCCAGCAGCTCTGGGGGACTAGCGGGGACTGAGCAGTTCTTC. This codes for CASSSGGLAGTEQFF.

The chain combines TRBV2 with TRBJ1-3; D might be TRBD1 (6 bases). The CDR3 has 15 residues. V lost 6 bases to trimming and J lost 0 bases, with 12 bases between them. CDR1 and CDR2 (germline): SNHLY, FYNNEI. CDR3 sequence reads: CASSRDTDSGNTIYF. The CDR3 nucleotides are TGTGCCAGCAGCCGGGACACGGACTCTGGAAACACCATATATTTT.

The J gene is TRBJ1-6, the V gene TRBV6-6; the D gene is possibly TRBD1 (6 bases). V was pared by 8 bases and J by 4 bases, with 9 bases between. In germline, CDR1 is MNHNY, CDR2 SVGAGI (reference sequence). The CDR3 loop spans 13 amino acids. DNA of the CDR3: TGTGCCAGCCAGGACAGTTATAATTCACCCCTCCACTTT. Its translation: CASQDSYNSPLHF.

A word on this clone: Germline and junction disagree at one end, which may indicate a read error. CDR3 in DNA: TGTGCTAGTGGTTTGGTAGGTGATACAGAACTCTTC. Protein product: CASGLVGDTELF. The rearrangement links TRBV12-5 to TRBJ1-2; D is unresolved. Germline CDR1 LGHNT, CDR2 FRNRAP. This CDR3 is 12 amino acids long. The whole variable domain, remainder taken from reference TRBV12-5 and TRBJ1-2, is DARVTQTPRHKVTEMGQEVTMRCQPILGHNTVFWYRQTMMQGLELLAYFRNRAPLDDSGMPKDRFSAEMPDATLATLKIQPSEPRDSAVYFCASGLVGDTELFGSGTRLTVV.

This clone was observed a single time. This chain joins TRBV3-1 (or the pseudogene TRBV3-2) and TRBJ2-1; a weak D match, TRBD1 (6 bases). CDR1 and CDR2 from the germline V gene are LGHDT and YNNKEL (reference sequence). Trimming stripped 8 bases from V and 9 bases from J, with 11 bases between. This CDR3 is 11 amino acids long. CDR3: CASGRGGEQFF. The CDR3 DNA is TGTGCCAGCGGAAGAGGGGGTGAGCAGTTCTTC.